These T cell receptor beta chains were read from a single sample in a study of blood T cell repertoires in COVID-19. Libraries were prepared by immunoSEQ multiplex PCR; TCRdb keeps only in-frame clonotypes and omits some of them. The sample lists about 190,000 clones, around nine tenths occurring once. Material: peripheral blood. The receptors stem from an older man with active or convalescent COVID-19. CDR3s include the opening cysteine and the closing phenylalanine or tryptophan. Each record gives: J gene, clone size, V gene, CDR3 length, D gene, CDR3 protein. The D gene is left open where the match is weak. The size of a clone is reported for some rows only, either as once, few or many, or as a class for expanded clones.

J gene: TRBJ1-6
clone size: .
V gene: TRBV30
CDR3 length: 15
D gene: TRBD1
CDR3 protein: CAWSGGRQGVLPLHF

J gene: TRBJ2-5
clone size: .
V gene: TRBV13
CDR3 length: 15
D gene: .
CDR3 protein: CASSSRQRHGETQYF

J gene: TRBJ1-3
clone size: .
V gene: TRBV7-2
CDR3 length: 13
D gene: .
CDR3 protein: CASSTLRGGSIYF

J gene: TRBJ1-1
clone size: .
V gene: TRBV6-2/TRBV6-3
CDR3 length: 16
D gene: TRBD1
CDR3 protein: CASSSSRDRVYTEAFF

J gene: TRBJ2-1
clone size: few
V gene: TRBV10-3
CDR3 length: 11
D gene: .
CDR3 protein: CAITVYNEQFF

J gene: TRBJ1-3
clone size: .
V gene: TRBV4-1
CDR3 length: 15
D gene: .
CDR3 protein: CASSQDGQRGNTIYF

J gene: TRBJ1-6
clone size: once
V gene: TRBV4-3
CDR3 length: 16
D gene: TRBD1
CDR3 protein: CASSQDRTGANSPLHF

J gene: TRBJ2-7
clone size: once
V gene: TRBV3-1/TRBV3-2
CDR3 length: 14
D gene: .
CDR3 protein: CASSPIQGIHEQYF

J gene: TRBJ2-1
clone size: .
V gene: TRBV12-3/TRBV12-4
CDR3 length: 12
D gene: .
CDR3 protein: CASTDAINEQFF

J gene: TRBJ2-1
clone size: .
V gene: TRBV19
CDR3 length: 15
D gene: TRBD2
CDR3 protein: CASSSGGSSYNEQFF

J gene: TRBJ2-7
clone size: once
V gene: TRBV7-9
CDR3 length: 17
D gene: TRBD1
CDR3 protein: CASSLGGTGNFLYEQYF

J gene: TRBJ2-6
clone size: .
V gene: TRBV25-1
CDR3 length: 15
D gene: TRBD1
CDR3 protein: CASSAGGAGANVLTF

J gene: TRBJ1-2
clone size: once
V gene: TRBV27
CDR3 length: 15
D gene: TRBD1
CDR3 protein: CASSLGTGIDYGYTF

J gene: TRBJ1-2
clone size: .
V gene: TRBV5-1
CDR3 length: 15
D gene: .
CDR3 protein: CASSQTVELNYGYTF

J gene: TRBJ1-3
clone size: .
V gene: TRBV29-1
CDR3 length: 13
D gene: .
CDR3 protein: CSVEPGGGNTIYF

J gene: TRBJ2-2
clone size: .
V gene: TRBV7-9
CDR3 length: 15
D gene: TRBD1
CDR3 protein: CASSLGDSPTGELFF

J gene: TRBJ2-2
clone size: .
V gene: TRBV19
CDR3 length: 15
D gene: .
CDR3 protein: CASRIDGRGSGELFF

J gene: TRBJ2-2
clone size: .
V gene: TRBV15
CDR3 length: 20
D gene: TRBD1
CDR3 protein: CATSRDRDRAELANTGELFF

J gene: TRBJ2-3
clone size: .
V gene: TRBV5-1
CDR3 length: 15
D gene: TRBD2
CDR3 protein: CASSSGLAGSDTQYF

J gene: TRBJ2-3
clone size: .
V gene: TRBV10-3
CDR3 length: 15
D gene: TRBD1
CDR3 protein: CAIRFGRGPTDTQYF

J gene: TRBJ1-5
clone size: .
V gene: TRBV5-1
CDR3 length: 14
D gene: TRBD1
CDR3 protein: CASSLTGGLQPQHF

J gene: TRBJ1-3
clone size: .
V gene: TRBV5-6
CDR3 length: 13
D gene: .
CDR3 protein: CASSLLAGNTIYF

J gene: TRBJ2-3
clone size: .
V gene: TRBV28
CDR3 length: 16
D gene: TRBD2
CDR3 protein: CASSRLAGALTDTQYF

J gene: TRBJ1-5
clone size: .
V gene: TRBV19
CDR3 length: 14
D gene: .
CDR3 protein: CASSINGGNQPQHF